This T cell receptor beta chain is from a study of blood T cell repertoires in COVID-19. Study background: The United States, Italy and Spain supplied acute and convalescent COVID-19 samples. From T cells, B-cell-depleted T cells, or PBMCs came the material, which was cDNA or gDNA.

Germline V gene sequence: CDR1 MNHEY, CDR2 SMNVEV (reference sequence). V lost 6 bases, J lost 5 bases, and 5 bases stayed unmatched. This CDR3 has 13 amino acids. Original methodology: Nucleated cell number was recorded as an estimate derived from reference gene primer amplification. Clones were read by immunoSEQ multiplex PCR, and TCRdb kept only the in-frame ones, dropping some. The V and J calls and clone size are taken from that table; D and trimming were inferred from the DNA. The repertoire holds around 50,000 clones, with roughly four fifths as singletons. The TCR sequence derives from a woman older than 75 with acute or convalescent COVID-19. The rearrangement joins TRBV27 to TRBJ1-2, with 8 bases that match TRBD1. What was sequenced was peripheral blood. CDR3 nucleotide sequence: TGTGCCAGCAGGCCACAGGGGGAGTATGGCTACACCTTC. Amino acid sequence: CASRPQGEYGYTF.